The T cell receptor (beta chain) described here comes from a study of PD-L1 blockade in urothelial cancer. CDR1 is MNHEY and CDR2 is SVGAGI in the germline V gene. The J segment lost 4 bases and the V segment lost 6 bases, leaving 8 bases of the junction unmatched. This CDR3 contains 15 residues. Time point noted: peripheral blood 6 weeks after treatment start. For this clone: The antigen remains unidentified.

General study points: At the 3-week point, tumor-associated blood clones expanded more in durable-benefit patients.

Repertoires were generated with immunoSEQ multiplex PCR, while TCRdb's copy carries only in-frame clones and drops some. The table shows 35,000 to 45,000 clones, with about 90% occurring only once. The sequencing here drew on PBMCs, taken around atezolizumab (anti-PD-L1) treatment. The V call is TRBV6-5, the J call TRBJ2-1; 8 bases are a match to TRBD2. The sequence was collected from a man aged 70-80 years with urothelial cancer. CDR3 sequence: CASSRVAGHYNEQFF. The CDR3 nucleotides are TGTGCCAGCAGCCGTGTAGCGGGGCATTACAATGAGCAGTTCTTC.